This T cell receptor beta chain was captured in a study of blood T cell repertoires in COVID-19 (dated by TCRdb to 2018 to 2021). About the investigation overall: Samples covering the acute and convalescent phases of COVID-19 were provided by collaborators in the United States, Italy and Spain. The prospective study material was composed of cDNA or gDNA derived from T cells, B-cell-depleted T cells, or PBMCs. The dataset comprised deeply sampled blood TCRbeta repertoires from subjects exposed to, actively infected with, or recovered from COVID-19. The repertoires were released in a freely available public database meant as a resource for research on the immune response to SARS-CoV-2. The samples were drawn from the first 160 participants of the ongoing ImmuneRACE study and from 1,254 subjects provided by 6 global collaborators. Sample metadata almost always included a de-identified subject ID, COVID-19 status, age in years and sex. Where available, HLA class I and class II types were taken from metadata supplied by the sample provider and were not determined by assay-based typing.

The collaborating institutions used their own protocols to collect whole blood in K2EDTA tubes. For TCRbeta analysis, collaborator samples were shipped as frozen whole blood, as isolated PBMCs, or as DNA extracted from either sample type. The CDR3, from cysteine to phenylalanine, totals 16 residues. Of the read, only the CDR3 DNA is kept; its 48 bases are in frame from base 1. V is cut back by 0 bases and J by 2 bases, with 7 bases in the junction unmatched. Via the germline V gene, CDR1 is SGHTA and CDR2 FQGNSA. A few counts support this clone. The target of this receptor is not known. Nothing much larger sits one base from this clone, and base qualities are not available. The immunoSEQ Assay, a bias-controlled multiplex PCR, was used to amplify TCRbeta CDR3 regions from genomic DNA. The authors processed their data as follows. The number of nucleated cells in each sample was estimated by amplification of reference gene primers within the assay. To quantify the absolute abundance of each unique TCRbeta CDR3 rearrangement, sequence reads were collapsed and filtered. Productive Simpson clonality was computed per sample as the square root of Simpson's diversity index over productive rearrangements. TCRdb mirrors the immuneACCESS table, restricted to in-frame sequences. Some clones are absent from its copies; in checked studies, under half trace to an unresolved V gene, and the reason for the others is unknown. Clone size and V and J calls were adopted from that table, with D and trimming inferred from the DNA. For this sample the table gives 95,000 to 100,000 clones, of which around 85% were detected only once. About 1.8% of the sample goes to the ten largest clones.

Overall results and qualifications from the work: Clinical and demographic metadata were provided uncurated, with the amount varying by source and participant.

The clonotype comes from a woman in her 70s with active or convalescent COVID-19. Rearrangement joined TRBV7-2 to TRBJ2-7; TRBD1 matches 7 bases in the middle. What was sequenced was peripheral blood. Here the CDR3 is given as CASSLAGTATTYEQYF. At the DNA level, the sequence is TGTGCCAGCAGCTTAGCGGGGACAGCAACGACCTACGAGCAGTACTTC.